The T cell receptor beta chain described here comes from a study of control samples from healthy donors and cancer patients. There are a few counts of this clone. Clones were read by immunoSEQ multiplex PCR, and TCRdb kept only the in-frame ones, dropping some. Among 65,000 to 95,000 clones listed, 87% were seen once. The CDR3 is made up of 14 amino acids. Germline CDR1 and CDR2: LGHDT and YNNKEL (reference sequence). Trimming took off 0 bases at V and 5 bases at J, with 10 bases between the two ends. Sequenced input: blood. This clonotype was obtained from a man aged 45-65 years in good health. The rearrangement joins TRBV3-1 (or the pseudogene TRBV3-2) to TRBJ1-1, with D possibly TRBD1 on 5 matching bases. CDR3 bases: TGTGCCAGCAGCCAAGATGCAGGGCGGACTGAAGCTTTCTTT. Translating it yields CASSQDAGRTEAFF.